The 3 T cell receptor beta chains below all came from one sample that was sequenced in a study of spatial heterogeneity in lung cancer. TCRdb re-called the 5' RACE reads through MiXCR, storing one row per CDR3 protein. The sample records 80,000 to 95,000 distinct CDR3 sequences, approximately 8.6% being singletons. Time point reported: sample taken at primary tumor resection. From tumor, nontumor lung or frozen PBMC, whole RNA was taken unsorted for sequencing. The starting material was PBMCs, obtained at surgery. Receptors were obtained from a male donor with early-stage non-small cell lung cancer.

This clonotype was picked up many times. The CDR3 spells CASQRDSNTEAFF. The CDR3, as DNA: TGTGCCTCCCAACGGGACAGCAACACTGAAGCTTTCTTT. The rearrangement joins TRBV10-3 to TRBJ1-1, with 7 bases lining up with TRBD1. This CDR3 is 13 amino acids long. Trimming removed 11 bases from V and 2 bases from J; junction bases left unmatched: 8. Germline V gene sequence: CDR1 ENHRY, CDR2 SYGVKD.

The V call is TRBV7-9, the J call TRBJ2-2, with TRBD2 matching 9 bases. The CDR3 is made up of 16 amino acids. Germline assignment: CDR1 SEHNR and CDR2 FQNEAQ (reference sequence). After removal of 5 bases from V and 4 bases from J, the junction contained 8 bases not matched to a gene. The CDR3 here is CASSPGLAVVTGELFF. CDR3 DNA: TGTGCCAGCAGCCCGGGACTAGCTGTCGTCACCGGGGAGCTGTTTTTT.

This rearrangement joins TRBV6-1 to TRBJ2-1, with D perhaps TRBD1 (5 bases). The CDR3 runs to 13 residues. CDR1 and CDR2 from the germline V gene are MNHNS and SASEGT. With 5 bases removed from V and 4 bases from J, the gap between germline ends came to 9 bases. The CDR3 region has the DNA TGTGCCAGCAGTACAGGTTTTTACAATGAGCAGTTCTTC. The encoded protein is CASSTGFYNEQFF.